The source of this T cell receptor (beta chain) is a study of PD-1 blockade in classical Hodgkin lymphoma. Study conclusions and caveats: Healthy donors reportedly exceeded newly diagnosed patients in baseline TCR diversity. Significant TCR diversity gains by C4D1 occurred in CD4+ but not CD8+ cells. Newly diagnosed patients had diversity similar to the baseline diversity of complete responders.

Only in-frame clones appear in the TCRdb table, and some are missing; sequencing was by immunoSEQ multiplex PCR. The data show 20,000 to 25,000 clones, just under 80% seen once. As for this clone: Its antigen is currently unknown.

Relapses following autologous stem cell transplantation were seen in all patients, with brentuximab vedotin exposure varying. Trimming pared 6 bases from V and 5 bases from J, leaving 22 bases between. Germline V CDR1 and CDR2: LGHNA, YNFKEQ. The CDR3 is 17 residues long. The sequencing here drew on peripheral blood mononuclear cells (PBMCs), taken before the second cycle of nivolumab. This TCR came from a human donor with classical Hodgkin lymphoma. The chain has TRBV4-2 and TRBJ2-2, with D tentatively TRBD2 (6 bases). Here the CDR3 reads CASSLFGVTGVTGELFF. DNA of the CDR3: TGTGCCAGCAGTCTATTTGGGGTAACGGGGGTTACCGGGGAGCTGTTTTTT.